A single sample is the source of the 14 T cell receptor beta chains below, sequenced in a study of T cell responses to AZD1222 COVID-19 vaccine (dated by TCRdb to about 2021). Sample time point, as interpreted from the label and publication: about 28 days (+/-7) after the second vaccine dose. Preparation of the library involved the immunoSEQ multiplex PCR assay. What TCRdb holds here is the immuneACCESS table cut down to in-frame rearrangements. Part of the clones is not present; checked against another copy, under half of the missing clones reflect an unresolved V gene, and the others are unexplained. The sample profile shows some 180,000 clones; 85% to 95% of them were found once. Of the sample, around 1.6% is held by the ten largest clones. The specimen was peripheral blood, collected 28 days after the second AZD1222 dose. Receptors were obtained from an adult who received the AZD1222 COVID-19 vaccine.

The chain's CDR3 is CASSLVRPTSGELFF. CDR3 DNA: TGTGCCAGCAGCTTAGTTCGGCCTACCTCCGGGGAGCTGTTTTTT. This chain joins TRBV11-2 and TRBJ2-2; no reliable D call. CDR1 and CDR2 from the germline V gene are SGHAT and FQNNGV. The germline V and J ends were trimmed by 1 base and 6 bases, with 12 bases remaining between them. The CDR3 sequence is 15 residues long.

The J gene is TRBJ1-4, the V gene TRBV20-1; a possible D gene is TRBD1 (5 bases). The CDR3 is made up of 12 amino acids. Germline values: CDR1 DFQATT, CDR2 SNEGSKA (reference sequence). Trimming took off 3 bases at V and 10 bases at J, with 12 bases between the two ends. CDR3 sequence reads: CSASPGGGKLFF. The CDR3 DNA reads TGCAGTGCTAGTCCCGGGGGTGGAAAACTGTTTTTT.

V usage is TRBV18 and J usage is TRBJ1-5; 8 bases are a match to TRBD1. This CDR3 is 14 amino acids long. Looked up from germline, CDR1 is KGHSH and CDR2 is LQKENI. Unmatched junction bases numbered 6, after V lost 3 bases and J lost 8 bases. The CDR3 here is CASSPTGAYEPQHF. CDR3 DNA: TGTGCCAGCTCACCGACAGGGGCCTATGAGCCCCAGCATTTT.

The chain uses TRBV11-2 and TRBJ1-3, with unresolved D. The CDR3 runs to 15 residues. Germline CDR1 SGHAT, CDR2 FQNNGV. Deletions cut 3 bases from V and 0 bases from J, with 9 bases between. CDR3 nucleotides: TGTGCCAGCAGCTTCGCACTCTTCTCTGGAAACACCATATATTTT. Translating it yields CASSFALFSGNTIYF.

The gene calls are TRBV5-1 and TRBJ1-2; 9 nucleotides line up with TRBD1. Germline V lookup: CDR1 SGHRS, CDR2 YFSETQ. The CDR3 is made up of 15 amino acids. With 4 bases clipped from V and 7 bases from J, the junction kept 11 bases outside the gene matches. This chain's CDR3 is CASSLSAGQGSGYTF. Here the CDR3 DNA reads TGCGCCAGCAGCCTTTCTGCGGGACAGGGAAGTGGCTACACCTTC.

This chain connects TRBV6-6 to TRBJ1-1, with 10 bases fitting TRBD1. This CDR3 spans 15 amino acids. Germline V gene lookup returns CDR1 MNHNY and CDR2 SVGAGI (reference sequence). V dropped 6 bases and J dropped 3; count of bases not matched to a gene: 7. DNA of the CDR3: TGTGCCAGCAGCCAGACAGGGGGCGCTGACACTGAAGCTTTCTTT. Residues: CASSQTGGADTEAFF.

This clone was found once. The gene calls are TRBV24-1 and TRBJ1-2; D uncertain. Germline V gene lookup returns CDR1 KGHDR and CDR2 SFDVKD. V was trimmed by 5 bases and J by 0 bases, leaving 9 bases between them. The CDR3 contains 14 residues. The CDR3 DNA reads as TGTGCCACCAGTGGAAGGGCGACTAACTATGGCTACACCTTC. It yields the protein CATSGRATNYGYTF.

The rearrangement joins TRBV19 to TRBJ1-1; D unclear. Germline V gene data show CDR1 as LNHDA and CDR2 as SQIVND (reference sequence). The CDR3 extends over 16 amino acids. The V end was cut by 4 bases, the J end by 4 bases, with 19 bases between. The CDR3 DNA reads TGTGCCAGTAGTACGGGCGGTGTACGTGGCGGCACTGAAGCTTTCTTT. Translated, it gives CASSTGGVRGGTEAFF.

The chain carries TRBV2 and TRBJ2-1; 7 bases are shared with TRBD2. This CDR3 is 13 amino acids long. Unmatched junction bases numbered 8, after V lost 6 bases and J lost 9 bases. The germline CDR1 and CDR2 sequences are SNHLY and FYNNEI. The CDR3 loop is CASSALAAGEQFF. The CDR3 DNA follows: TGTGCCAGCAGCGCGCTAGCGGCAGGTGAGCAGTTCTTC.

The CDR3 loop is CASSREGSTEAFF. The DNA for the CDR3 is TGTGCCAGCTCACGCGAGGGCAGTACTGAAGCTTTCTTT. The chain employs TRBV18 and TRBJ1-1; no definite D call. The CDR3 extends over 13 amino acids. V gave up 4 bases and J gave up 5 bases, with 11 bases separating them. Germline V gene sequence: CDR1 KGHSH, CDR2 LQKENI.

This rearrangement joins TRBV4-3 to TRBJ2-7, with 8 bases identical to TRBD1. The CDR3 consists of 15 residues. Germline trimming cut 1 base from V and 3 bases from J; bases unmatched to any gene: 5. Germline CDR1 and CDR2: LGHNA and YSLEER. Written as DNA, the CDR3 is TGCGCCAGCAGCCAAGTTCCGACAGGGGACTACGAGCAGTACTTC. This codes for CASSQVPTGDYEQYF.

About this clone itself: Relative to the germline gene, one junction end is altered; a read error may explain this. The rearrangement joins TRBV10-3 to TRBJ1-1, with no clear D. Germline V gene data show CDR1 as ENHRY and CDR2 as SYGVKD. The CDR3 is 12 amino acids. DNA for the CDR3: TGTGCCAGCAGTAACGAGGGCACTGAAGCTTTCTTT. Translated, it gives CASSNEGTEAFF.

V gene TRBV7-9 combines with J gene TRBJ2-7; 7 nucleotides agree with TRBD2. The CDR3 is 14 amino acids. Germline V gene sequence: CDR1 SEHNR, CDR2 FQNEAQ (reference sequence). J gave up 3 bases and V 4 bases, and 6 bases lay outside the gene matches. CDR3: CASSSNRGDYEQYF. In DNA form, the CDR3 reads TGTGCCAGCAGCTCCAATCGGGGGGACTACGAGCAGTACTTC.

This chain connects TRBV7-2 to TRBJ1-3; D remains ambiguous. The CDR3 length is 15 residues. Trimming stripped 1 base from V and 1 base from J, with 8 bases between. Germline values: CDR1 SGHTA, CDR2 FQGNSA. The CDR3 bases are TGTGCCAGCAGCTTAGACAGCGGATCTGGAAACACCATATATTTT. It specifies CASSLDSGSGNTIYF.